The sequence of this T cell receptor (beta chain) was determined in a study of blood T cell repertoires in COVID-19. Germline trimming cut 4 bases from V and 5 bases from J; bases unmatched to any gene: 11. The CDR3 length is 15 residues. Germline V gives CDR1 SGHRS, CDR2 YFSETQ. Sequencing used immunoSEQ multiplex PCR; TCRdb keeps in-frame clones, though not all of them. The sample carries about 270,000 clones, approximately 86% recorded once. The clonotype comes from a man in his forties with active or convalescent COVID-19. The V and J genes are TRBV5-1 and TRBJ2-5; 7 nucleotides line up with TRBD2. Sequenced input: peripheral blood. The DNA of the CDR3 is TGCGCCAGCAGCCCCTCCCTAGCGGCAGGGGAGACCCAGTACTTC. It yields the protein CASSPSLAAGETQYF.